Below, 27 T cell receptor beta chains from the same sample are listed, as sequenced in a study of cytomegalovirus exposure and HLA in healthy donors. Sequenced by immunoSEQ multiplex PCR; TCRdb stores in-frame clones only, minus some. Here the sample spans more than 100,000 clones, about nine tenths being singletons. Sequenced sample: PBMCs. These TCRs come from a young man in good health and CMV-seronegative.

This chain links TRBV2 with TRBJ2-5; perhaps TRBD1 as D (6 bases). This CDR3 has 12 residues. Germline loops: CDR1 SNHLY, CDR2 FYNNEI. Deletions cut 4 bases from V and 3 bases from J, with 6 bases between. The chain's CDR3 is CASSGTEETQYF. The CDR3 bases are TGTGCCAGCAGTGGGACAGAAGAGACCCAGTACTTC.

This chain uses TRBV7-8 with TRBJ1-2; 8 bases map to TRBD1. J was trimmed by 4 bases and V by 5 bases; bases with no gene match: 3. The CDR3 is 13 amino acids. Germline values: CDR1 SGHVS, CDR2 FQNEAQ. As DNA, the CDR3 is TGTGCCAGCAGCGCCGACAGGGGCTATGGCTACACCTTC. It specifies CASSADRGYGYTF.

The chain's CDR3 is CASSGVDRYNEQFF. The CDR3 DNA reads TGTGCCAGCAGTGGAGTGGACAGGTACAATGAGCAGTTCTTC. The rearrangement links TRBV2 to TRBJ2-1; 7 bases line up with TRBD1. Trimming removed 4 bases from V and 4 bases from J; junction bases left unmatched: 4. Germline V gene sequence: CDR1 SNHLY, CDR2 FYNNEI. This CDR3 is 14 amino acids long.

The chain employs TRBV5-5 and TRBJ2-7; no definite D call. The CDR3 has 14 residues. Trimming left V 0 bases short and J 1 base short, with 8 bases between. Germline CDR1 is SGHKS and CDR2 is YYEKEE (reference sequence). The CDR3 bases are TGTGCCAGCAGCTTGGGAGTAAATTCCTACGAGCAGTACTTC. Residues: CASSLGVNSYEQYF.

The chain combines TRBV4-1 with TRBJ1-1; 8 nucleotides line up with TRBD1. The CDR3 has 18 residues. The V gene end was trimmed by 1 base and the J gene end by 4 bases; junction bases not matched to a gene: 14. Per germline, CDR1 MGHRA and CDR2 YSYEKL. The CDR3 DNA reads as TGCGCCAGCAGCCAAGGAACGGGACAGGTTAAGGGTGGCACTGAAGCTTTCTTT. It codes for CASSQGTGQVKGGTEAFF.

J is TRBJ2-5 and V is TRBV6-1; D unresolved. Germline CDR1 reads MNHNS; CDR2 reads SASEGT. The CDR3 length is 13 residues. V was cut by 3 bases and J by 4 bases, with 9 bases left in between. The CDR3 DNA reads as TGTGCCAGCAGTGAGTCCTTTTCAGAGACCCAGTACTTC. Amino acids: CASSESFSETQYF.

The gene calls are TRBV11-2 and TRBJ2-5, with 10 bases identical to TRBD2. The germline V gene encodes CDR1 SGHAT and CDR2 FQNNGV. V dropped 5 bases and J dropped 5; count of bases not matched to a gene: 11. This CDR3 has 16 residues. CDR3 residues: CASSLPGLAKGETQYF. CDR3 sequence (DNA): TGTGCCAGCAGCCTACCGGGACTAGCGAAGGGGGAGACCCAGTACTTC.

The chain uses TRBV27 and TRBJ2-7, with 10 nucleotides matching TRBD1. The CDR3 is 13 residues long. The J segment lost 5 bases and the V segment lost 6 bases, leaving 4 bases of the junction unmatched. CDR1 and CDR2 from the germline V gene are MNHEY and SMNVEV (reference sequence). CDR3 amino acids: CASSLGTGDEQYF. CDR3 DNA sequence: TGTGCCAGCAGCCTAGGGACAGGGGACGAGCAGTACTTC.

The rearrangement links TRBV5-6 to TRBJ1-1, with a possible D match to TRBD1 (5 bases). This CDR3 comprises 14 residues. The ends were cut back, 1 base at V and 3 bases at J, with 10 bases in the middle. Germline V lookup: CDR1 SGHDT, CDR2 YYEEEE. The CDR3 sequence is CASSLSQGYTEAFF. Written as DNA, the CDR3 is TGTGCCAGCAGCTTGTCGCAGGGCTACACTGAAGCTTTCTTT.

This clone showed up just once. The chain recombines TRBV5-4 with TRBJ1-2, with D maybe TRBD1 (5 bases). The germline CDR1 and CDR2 sequences are SGHNT and YYREEE (reference sequence). The V gene lost 2 bases and the J gene lost 4 bases, with 12 bases spanning the gap. The CDR3 contains 14 residues. The CDR3 loop reads CASSLPGSSYGYTF. The DNA for the CDR3 is TGTGCCAGCAGCTTACCAGGGTCGAGCTATGGCTACACCTTC.

The chain links TRBV5-4 to TRBJ2-3; 11 bases agree with TRBD2. V dropped 3 bases and J dropped 2; count of bases not matched to a gene: 8. Looked up from germline, CDR1 is SGHNT and CDR2 is YYREEE (reference sequence). The CDR3 spans 17 residues. The CDR3 reads CASSSTRLAGYTDTQYF. Here the CDR3 DNA reads TGTGCCAGCAGCTCCACTCGACTAGCGGGGTACACAGATACGCAGTATTTT.

This chain connects TRBV6-5 to TRBJ1-2, with 10 bases matching TRBD1. Germline V lookup: CDR1 MNHEY, CDR2 SVGAGI. Germline trimming cut 6 bases from V and 6 bases from J; bases unmatched to any gene: 4. This CDR3 is 13 amino acids long. The CDR3 nucleotides are TGTGCCAGCAGAACAGGGACAGGGGATGGCTACACCTTC. As protein: CASRTGTGDGYTF.

The CDR3 region is CASRAYRGQQPQHF. For the CDR3, the DNA is TGTGCCAGCAGGGCCTACAGGGGACAACAGCCCCAGCATTTT. The chain couples TRBV27 to TRBJ1-5, with 7 nucleotides matching TRBD1. The germline V gene has CDR1 MNHEY and CDR2 SMNVEV (reference sequence). V lost 6 bases, J lost 7 bases, and 9 bases stayed unmatched. This CDR3 region has 14 residues.

This chain joins TRBV10-1 and TRBJ1-2; a weak D match, TRBD1 (5 bases). The CDR3 runs to 13 residues. CDR1 and CDR2 from the germline V gene are WNHNN and SYGVQD (reference sequence). V lost 5 bases, J lost 4 bases, and 11 bases lay in between. CDR3: CASSPDRGYGYTF. For the CDR3, the DNA is TGCGCCAGCAGTCCAGACAGAGGCTATGGCTACACCTTC.

This clone came up once. The chain combines TRBV7-9 with TRBJ2-2; D is unresolved. Germline CDR1 reads SEHNR; CDR2 reads FQNEAQ (reference sequence). The CDR3 is 14 amino acids. Trimming stripped 5 bases from V and 3 bases from J, with 10 bases between. CDR3 nucleotide sequence: TGTGCCAGCAGCCCCTTGGAGTACACCGGGGAGCTGTTTTTT. It is translated as CASSPLEYTGELFF.

This clone came up once. This chain uses TRBV30 with TRBJ2-7; 16 nucleotides line up with TRBD2. V gave up 4 bases and J gave up 6 bases; unmatched junction bases: 12. The CDR3 runs to 17 residues. Germline V gene lookup returns CDR1 GTSNPN and CDR2 SVGIG (reference sequence). CDR3 coding DNA: TGTGCCTGGACCTCCGAGGGACTAGCGGGAGGGCCTGCCGAGCAGTACTTC. Amino acid sequence: CAWTSEGLAGGPAEQYF. Full variable domain (missing parts from reference TRBV30 and TRBJ2-7): SQTIHQWPATLVQPVGSPLSLECTVEGTSNPNLYWYRQAAGRGLQLLFYSVGIGQISSEVPQNLSASRPQDRQFILSSKKLLLSDSGFYLCAWTSEGLAGGPAEQYFGPGTRLTVT.

J is TRBJ2-7 and V is TRBV29-1; D possibly corresponds to TRBD1 (6 bases). Germline-derived CDR1 and CDR2 are SQVTM and ANQGSEA. Trimming cost V 7 bases and J 4 bases, with 23 bases left between them. This CDR3 region has 15 residues. CDR3 coding DNA: TGCAGCGCCCGGAAACAAGACAGGTTCGGGTACGAGCAGTACTTC. It translates to CSARKQDRFGYEQYF.

This clone was picked up a small number of times. This chain connects TRBV6-5 to TRBJ1-5, with 8 nucleotides matching TRBD1. CDR1 MNHEY and CDR2 SVGAGI come from the germline V gene. J was trimmed by 7 bases and V by 5 bases; bases with no gene match: 7. CDR3 length: 14 amino acids. The CDR3 DNA reads TGTGCCAGCAGTAGGGACAGGTTGTACCAGCCCCAGCATTTT. Protein sequence: CASSRDRLYQPQHF.

The V and J genes are TRBV2 and TRBJ2-1; D is possibly TRBD2 (6 bases). CDR3 length: 11 amino acids. V lost 7 bases and J lost 10, with 11 bases in between. Germline lookup yields CDR1 SNHLY and CDR2 FYNNEI. The CDR3 protein is CASNRDFEQFF. DNA of the CDR3: TGTGCCAGCAACCGGGACTTCGAGCAGTTCTTC.

This chain links TRBV5-4 with TRBJ2-1, with 8 bases that match TRBD1. Trimming took 4 bases from V and 10 from J; bases not matched to a gene: 13. CDR1 and CDR2 from the germline V gene are SGHNT and YYREEE (reference sequence). The CDR3 sequence is 15 residues long. CDR3 sequence: CASSPPGQEGWEQFF. In DNA, the CDR3 is TGTGCCAGCAGCCCACCGGGACAGGAGGGATGGGAGCAGTTCTTC.

The rearrangement joins TRBV5-1 to TRBJ2-1; 10 nucleotides align to TRBD2. Trimming at V came to 0 bases and at J to 7 bases, leaving 7 bases not matched to a gene. The CDR3 sequence is 16 residues long. From germline, CDR1 is SGHRS and CDR2 YFSETQ. The CDR3 sequence: CASSLAPTSGSNEQFF. The CDR3 DNA is TGCGCCAGCAGCTTGGCCCCGACTAGCGGGTCTAATGAGCAGTTCTTC.

The chain couples TRBV11-3 to TRBJ2-5; D uncertain. The CDR3 has 13 residues. V was trimmed by 6 bases and J by 5 bases, leaving 13 bases between them. From germline, CDR1 is SGHNT and CDR2 YENEEA. Here the CDR3 DNA reads TGTGCCAGCAGTTCTGGTCAAGAGGAGACCCAGTACTTC. It yields the protein CASSSGQEETQYF.

V is TRBV10-1 and J is TRBJ2-2; 7 nucleotides line up with TRBD2. The V segment lost 2 bases and the J segment 5 bases; nucleotides outside the gene matches: 5. The CDR3 spans 15 residues. Germline V gene lookup returns CDR1 WNHNN and CDR2 SYGVQD (reference sequence). As DNA, the CDR3 is TGCGCCAGCAGTGAGGTGCGCGGGGGTACCGGGGAGCTGTTTTTT. Translating it yields CASSEVRGGTGELFF.

The V gene is TRBV19, the J gene TRBJ2-7; D possibly uses TRBD1 or TRBD2 (6 bases each). The CDR3 extends over 15 amino acids. The V gene's germline CDR1 is LNHDA and CDR2 SQIVND (reference sequence). V was pared by 5 bases and J by 2 bases, with 16 bases between. In nucleotides, the CDR3 is TGTGCCAGTAGTGTAGGGGGACTCCAAGCCTACGAGCAGTACTTC. Translation gives CASSVGGLQAYEQYF.

The chain carries TRBV25-1 and TRBJ1-2; 9 nucleotides align to TRBD1. This CDR3 is 17 amino acids long. The V gene end was trimmed by 4 bases and the J gene end by 3 bases; junction bases not matched to a gene: 12. The germline CDR1 and CDR2 sequences are MGHDK and SYGVNS. The CDR3 DNA reads TGTGCCAGCAGTGGATTACCGGGACAGGGAATGGACTATGGCTACACCTTC. Its protein is CASSGLPGQGMDYGYTF.

The chain is built from TRBV7-3 and TRBJ2-7; 9 bases align to TRBD2. The CDR3 runs to 14 residues. V lost 6 bases to trimming and J lost 4 bases; unmatched junction nucleotides: 7. Germline V gene lookup returns CDR1 SGHTA and CDR2 FQGTGA. CDR3 coding DNA: TGTGCCAGCAGTATTAGCGGGAGTTCGTACGAGCAGTACTTC. Translated, it gives CASSISGSSYEQYF.

The gene calls are TRBV11-2 and TRBJ2-5; D gene uncertain. V dropped 0 bases and J dropped 2 bases, with 13 bases sitting between them. The CDR3 is 16 residues long. Germline CDR1 is SGHAT and CDR2 is FQNNGV. This chain's CDR3 is CASSLEFGGRQETQYF. The CDR3 nucleotides read TGTGCCAGCAGCTTAGAATTCGGCGGAAGACAAGAGACCCAGTACTTC.